This TCR beta chain was sequenced for a study of CD8+CD57+ T cells in acquired aplastic anemia (dated by TCRdb to the late 2010s). Study-level background: Extracted DNA from sorted CD4+ and CD8+ cells averaged about 3 ug, ranging from roughly 0.17 to 27.4 ug. CD8+CD57+ expansion was defined as a frequency above the mean frequency observed in healthy subjects.

This clonotype showed up just a few times. What this receptor recognizes is not known. Per-base quality was not reported, and no clone a single base away is much larger than it. General study outcomes and caveats: Roughly 29 CD8+ CDR3 sequences were found in both patients and controls but appeared to be highly expressed in patients and within the immunodominant clones of the patients. CD8+ Simpson's diversity did not differ significantly between patients and healthy controls (P=0.060).

The patients picked for sequencing were ones in whom flow cytometry had shown an expansion of CD8+CD57+ cells. Every patient had severe acquired aplastic anemia, diagnosed using the International Study of Aplastic Anemia and Agranulocytosis and Camitta criteria. At the time blood was sampled, none of the patients had received any therapy. In this study, sorted CD4+ and CD8+ T cells from the blood of healthy subjects and of severe aplastic anemia patients had their TCR repertoires deep-sequenced. Patients were enrolled in the USA under clinicaltrials.gov protocols 00001620, 01623167, 00001397, 00071045, 00081523 and 00961064. Ficoll-Paque density gradient centrifugation was used to isolate peripheral blood mononuclear cells. Before DNA was extracted, CD4+ and CD8+ T cells were sorted using either FACS or magnetic beads. Genomic DNA was used as template for profiling of TCR beta VDJ combinations and CDR3 sequences. An Illumina HiSeq 2000 was the platform used for TCR repertoire sequencing. The study's processing was this. TRBV/TRBJ rearrangement plots, CDR3 size and DJ length profiles, and Simpson's diversity index were used to assess repertoires. The most abundant DNA sequence in the deep sequencing data was defined as the immunodominant clone. CDR3 amino acid sequences were checked for sharing between subjects and were compared against published repertoires and the VDJdb database. TCRdb redid the processing of the public reads, applying fastp at Q25 and MiXCR, and retained in-frame beta chains. When rows share a CDR3 protein, they turn into one entry using the most common DNA and genes. The V and J calls and clone size are TCRdb's, not the authors'. For this sample the table gives 75,000 to 80,000 distinct CDR3 sequences, of which about 70% were detected only once. The ten largest clones represent roughly 80% of the sample.

V lost 6 bases and J lost 3 bases; the stretch between them is 8 bases long. CDR1 is given as MDHEN and CDR2 as SYDVKM, both from the germline V gene. The CDR3 runs 12 amino acids, cysteine and phenylalanine included. Just the 36-base CDR3 DNA is kept, in frame starting at base 1. This TCR was recovered from a human donor with aplastic anemia. The specimen was sorted CD4+, CD8+, or CD8+CD57+ T cells (not recorded which) from PBMCs. The rearrangement joined TRBV28 to TRBJ2-5; TRBD1 is possibly the D segment (6 matching bases). The encoded CDR3 is CASRNREETQYF. The bases are TGTGCCAGCAGAAACAGGGAAGAGACCCAGTACTTC.